One sample yielded the 2 T cell receptor beta chains listed below, sequenced in a study of T cells after yellow fever vaccination. Using its own MiXCR run on the 5' RACE reads, TCRdb lists one record per CDR3 protein. The table has 450,000 to 550,000 distinct CDR3 sequences, about a fifth seen once. This sample comprised PBMCs, obtained 15 days after the yellow fever booster vaccination. All receptors come from a man in his thirties or forties who received the YFV17D yellow fever vaccine.

The chain links TRBV12-3 or TRBV12-4 to TRBJ2-7, with TRBD1 matching 10 bases. The CDR3 spans 15 residues. The trim removed 7 bases at V and 3 bases at J, leaving 9 bases unmatched. CDR3 sequence: CASNHGDRGNYEQYF. The CDR3, as DNA: TGTGCCAGCAACCACGGGGACAGGGGAAACTACGAGCAGTACTTC.

This sequence joins TRBV24-1 and TRBJ2-3, with 7 bases fitting TRBD2. V lost 5 bases to trimming and J lost 2 bases; unmatched junction nucleotides: 3. The CDR3 spans 14 residues. Germline lookup yields CDR1 KGHDR and CDR2 SFDVKD. The CDR3 protein is CATSALATTDTQYF. The DNA of the CDR3 is TGTGCCACCAGTGCACTAGCGACCACAGATACGCAGTATTTT.